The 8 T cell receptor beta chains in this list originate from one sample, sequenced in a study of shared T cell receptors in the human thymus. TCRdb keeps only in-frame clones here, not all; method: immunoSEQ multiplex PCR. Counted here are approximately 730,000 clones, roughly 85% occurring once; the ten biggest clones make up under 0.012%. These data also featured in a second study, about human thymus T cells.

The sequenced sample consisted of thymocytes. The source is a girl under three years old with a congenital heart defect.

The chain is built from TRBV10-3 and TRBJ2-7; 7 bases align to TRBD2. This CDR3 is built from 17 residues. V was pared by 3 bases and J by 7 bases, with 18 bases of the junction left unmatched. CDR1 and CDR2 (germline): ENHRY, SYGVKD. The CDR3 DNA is TGTGCCATCAGTGATTCGGCGGTAGGCGGGGGACGTCTGGAGCAGTACTTC. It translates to CAISDSAVGGGRLEQYF.

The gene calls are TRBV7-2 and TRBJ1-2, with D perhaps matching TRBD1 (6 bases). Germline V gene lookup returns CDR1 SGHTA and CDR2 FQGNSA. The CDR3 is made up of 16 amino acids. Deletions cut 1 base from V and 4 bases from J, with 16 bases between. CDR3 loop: CASSLVSRRQVYGYTF. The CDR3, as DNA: TGTGCCAGCAGCTTAGTTTCTAGGAGACAGGTCTATGGCTACACCTTC.

In DNA form, the CDR3 reads TGTGCCAGCAGTGGCCCACCGGGACAACCTGCGGAGCTGTTTTTT. Translating gives CASSGPPGQPAELFF. The J gene is TRBJ2-2, the V gene TRBV25-1; D perhaps matches TRBD1 (6 bases). The CDR3 extends over 15 amino acids. Between the trimmed V and J ends, which lost 4 bases and 10 bases, there was a span of 19 bases. Per germline, CDR1 MGHDK and CDR2 SYGVNS.

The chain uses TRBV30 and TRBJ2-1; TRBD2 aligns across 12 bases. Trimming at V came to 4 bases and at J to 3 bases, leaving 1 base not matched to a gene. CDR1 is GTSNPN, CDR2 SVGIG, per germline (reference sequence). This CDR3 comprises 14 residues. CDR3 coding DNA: TGTGCCTGGAAACTAGCGGGGGGCTACAATGAGCAGTTCTTC. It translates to CAWKLAGGYNEQFF.

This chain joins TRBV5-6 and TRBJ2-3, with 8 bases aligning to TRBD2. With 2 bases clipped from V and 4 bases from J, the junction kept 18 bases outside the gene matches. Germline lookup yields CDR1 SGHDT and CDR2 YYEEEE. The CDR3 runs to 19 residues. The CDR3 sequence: CASSFLPSGGSRRADTQYF. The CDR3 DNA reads TGTGCCAGCAGCTTCCTTCCGAGCGGGGGCTCTAGGAGGGCAGATACGCAGTATTTT. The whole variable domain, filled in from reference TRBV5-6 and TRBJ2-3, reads DAGVTQSPTHLIKTRGQQVTLRCSPKSGHDTVSWYQQALGQGPQFIFQYYEEEERQRGNFPDRFSGHQFPNYSSELNVNALLLGDSALYLCASSFLPSGGSRRADTQYFGPGTRLTVL.

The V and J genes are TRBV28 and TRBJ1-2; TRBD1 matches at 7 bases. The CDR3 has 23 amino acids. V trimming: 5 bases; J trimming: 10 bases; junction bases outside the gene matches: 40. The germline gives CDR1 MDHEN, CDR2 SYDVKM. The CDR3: CASSLQFPGQTNLRLDLGDNYTF. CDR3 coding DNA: TGTGCCAGCAGTCTTCAATTCCCGGGACAGACCAACCTCCGGCTAGATTTGGGGGATAACTACACCTTC.

CDR3 residues: CASSVAGTGDKQYF. CDR3 bases: TGTGCCAGCAGCGTAGCTGGGACAGGGGACAAGCAGTACTTC. This rearrangement joins TRBV9 to TRBJ2-7, with 10 bases fitting TRBD1. This CDR3 is 14 amino acids long. The J segment lost 8 bases and the V segment lost 0 bases, leaving 5 bases of the junction unmatched. The germline CDR1 and CDR2 sequences are SGDLS and YYNGEE.

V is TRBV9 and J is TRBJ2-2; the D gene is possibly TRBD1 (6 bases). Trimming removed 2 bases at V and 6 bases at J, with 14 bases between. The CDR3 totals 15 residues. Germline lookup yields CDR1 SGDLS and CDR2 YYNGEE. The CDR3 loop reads CASSVSGERAGELFF. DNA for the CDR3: TGTGCCAGCAGCGTGTCAGGGGAGAGGGCCGGGGAGCTGTTTTTT.